A selection of T cell receptor beta chains follows, all from one sample in a study of PD-1 blockade in classical Hodgkin lymphoma. Sequencing used immunoSEQ multiplex PCR; TCRdb keeps in-frame clones, though not all of them. The repertoire includes 32,000 or so clones, approximately 90% of them detected once, and about 0.31% sits in the top ten. Sequences were derived from CD4+ T cells from blood, sampled before the fourth cycle of nivolumab. These TCRs come from a human donor with classical Hodgkin lymphoma. CDR3s include the opening cysteine and the closing phenylalanine or tryptophan. The order of the fields is V gene, J gene, D gene, clone size, CDR3 protein, CDR3 DNA. The D gene is left open where the match is weak. The size field is filled for only some rows; it gives once, few, many or a size class.

v_call: TRBV5-4; j_call: TRBJ2-7; d_call: -; clone_size: -; cdr3_aa: CASSLVAGTHYEQYF; cdr3_nt: TGTGCCAGCAGCTTGGTTGCAGGAACGCACTACGAGCAGTACTTC
v_call: TRBV28; j_call: TRBJ2-7; d_call: -; clone_size: -; cdr3_aa: CASSFPHDGGEQYF; cdr3_nt: TGTGCCAGCAGTTTCCCACACGATGGGGGAGAGCAGTACTTC
v_call: TRBV4-2; j_call: TRBJ2-1; d_call: TRBD2; clone_size: once; cdr3_aa: CASSELARHGEQFF; cdr3_nt: TGTGCCAGCAGCGAACTAGCGCGGCATGGTGAGCAGTTCTTC
v_call: TRBV5-1; j_call: TRBJ2-1; d_call: TRBD2; clone_size: -; cdr3_aa: CASSLALAGGEAYNEQFF; cdr3_nt: TGCGCCAGCAGCTTGGCCCTAGCGGGAGGCGAAGCCTACAATGAGCAGTTCTTC
v_call: TRBV2; j_call: TRBJ1-1; d_call: -; clone_size: -; cdr3_aa: CASGRRGRNTEAFF; cdr3_nt: TGTGCCAGCGGCAGACGGGGCAGGAACACTGAAGCTTTCTTT
v_call: TRBV6-4; j_call: TRBJ1-2; d_call: -; clone_size: once; cdr3_aa: CASSDPDLGGYTF; cdr3_nt: TGTGCCAGCAGTGACCCCGACCTGGGCGGCTACACCTTC
v_call: TRBV28; j_call: TRBJ1-1; d_call: -; clone_size: few; cdr3_aa: CGPRGEAFF; cdr3_nt: TGTGGTCCCCGAGGTGAAGCTTTCTTT
v_call: TRBV5-6; j_call: TRBJ1-5; d_call: -; clone_size: -; cdr3_aa: CASSSGTGSNQPQHF; cdr3_nt: TGTGCCAGCAGCTCCGGGACTGGAAGCAATCAGCCCCAGCATTTT
v_call: TRBV6-4; j_call: TRBJ2-3; d_call: TRBD2; clone_size: -; cdr3_aa: CASTVRTSGYTDTQYF; cdr3_nt: TGTGCCAGCACTGTTCGAACTAGCGGGTATACAGATACGCAGTATTTT
v_call: TRBV10-1; j_call: TRBJ2-5; d_call: TRBD2; clone_size: -; cdr3_aa: CASSPSGRETQYF; cdr3_nt: TGCGCCAGCAGCCCTAGCGGGAGGGAGACCCAGTACTTC
v_call: TRBV12-5; j_call: TRBJ1-2; d_call: -; clone_size: -; cdr3_aa: CASGLLQGPLDGYTF; cdr3_nt: TGTGCTAGTGGGCTTTTACAGGGCCCGCTGGATGGCTACACCTTC
v_call: TRBV5-4; j_call: TRBJ1-4; d_call: -; clone_size: -; cdr3_aa: CASSLGATTNEKLFF; cdr3_nt: TGTGCCAGCAGCTTGGGGGCTACAACTAATGAAAAACTGTTTTTT
v_call: TRBV6-6; j_call: TRBJ2-3; d_call: TRBD2; clone_size: once; cdr3_aa: CASSAGLAGGTDTQYF; cdr3_nt: TGTGCCAGCAGTGCCGGACTAGCTGGCGGCACAGATACGCAGTATTTT
v_call: TRBV5-8; j_call: TRBJ1-4; d_call: -; clone_size: -; cdr3_aa: CASSSYRDVFF; cdr3_nt: TGTGCCAGCAGCTCCTACAGGGATGTGTTTTTT